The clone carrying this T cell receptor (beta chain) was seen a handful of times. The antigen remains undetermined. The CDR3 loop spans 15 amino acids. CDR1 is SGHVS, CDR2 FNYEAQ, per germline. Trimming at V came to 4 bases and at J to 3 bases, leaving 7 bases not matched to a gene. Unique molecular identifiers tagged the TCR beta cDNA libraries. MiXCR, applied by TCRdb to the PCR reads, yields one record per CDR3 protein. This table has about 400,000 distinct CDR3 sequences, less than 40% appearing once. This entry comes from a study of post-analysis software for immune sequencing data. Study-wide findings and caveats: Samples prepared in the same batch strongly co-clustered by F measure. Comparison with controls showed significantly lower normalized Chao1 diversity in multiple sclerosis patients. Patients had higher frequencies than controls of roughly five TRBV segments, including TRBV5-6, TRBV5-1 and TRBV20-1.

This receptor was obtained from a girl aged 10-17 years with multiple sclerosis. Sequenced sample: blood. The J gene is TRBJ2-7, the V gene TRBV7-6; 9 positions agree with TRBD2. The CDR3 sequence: CASSSLAGVNYEQYF. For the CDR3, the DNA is TGTGCCAGCAGCTCGTTAGCGGGGGTGAACTACGAGCAGTACTTC. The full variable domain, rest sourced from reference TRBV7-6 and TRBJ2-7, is GAGVSQSPRYKVTKRGQDVALRCDPISGHVSLYWYRQALGQGPEFLTYFNYEAQQDKSGLPNDRFSAERPEGSISTLTIQRTEQRDSAMYRCASSSLAGVNYEQYFGPGTRLTVT.